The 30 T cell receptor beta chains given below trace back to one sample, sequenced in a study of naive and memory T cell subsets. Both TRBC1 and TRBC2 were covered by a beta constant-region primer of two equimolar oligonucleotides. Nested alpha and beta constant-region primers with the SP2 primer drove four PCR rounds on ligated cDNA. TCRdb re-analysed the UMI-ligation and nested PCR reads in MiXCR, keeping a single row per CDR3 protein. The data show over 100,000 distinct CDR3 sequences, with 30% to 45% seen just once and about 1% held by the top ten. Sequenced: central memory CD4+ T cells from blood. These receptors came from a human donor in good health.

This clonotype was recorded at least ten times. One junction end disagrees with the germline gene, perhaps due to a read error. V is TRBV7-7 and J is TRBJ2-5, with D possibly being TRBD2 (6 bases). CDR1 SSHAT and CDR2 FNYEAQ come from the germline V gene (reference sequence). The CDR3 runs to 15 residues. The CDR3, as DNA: TGTGCTAGCAGCTTAGTCGGCGGGGCCCAAGAGACCCAGTACTTC. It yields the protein CASSLVGGAQETQYF. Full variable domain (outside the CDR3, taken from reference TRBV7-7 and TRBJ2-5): GAGVSQSPRYKVTKRGQDVTLRCDPISSHATLYWYQQALGQGPEFLTYFNYEAQPDKSGLPSDRFSAERPEGSISTLTIQRTEQRDSAMYRCASSLVGGAQETQYFGPGTRLLVL.

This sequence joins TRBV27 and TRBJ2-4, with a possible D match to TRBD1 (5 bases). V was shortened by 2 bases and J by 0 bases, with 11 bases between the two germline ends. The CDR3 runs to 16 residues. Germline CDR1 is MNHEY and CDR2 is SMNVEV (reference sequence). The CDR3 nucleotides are TGTGCCAGCAGTTTAAACAGGAACCTAGCCAAAAACATTCAGTACTTC. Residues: CASSLNRNLAKNIQYF.

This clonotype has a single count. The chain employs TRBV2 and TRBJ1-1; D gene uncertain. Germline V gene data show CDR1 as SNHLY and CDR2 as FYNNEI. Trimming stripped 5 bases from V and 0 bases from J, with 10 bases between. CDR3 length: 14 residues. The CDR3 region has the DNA TGTGCCAGCAGTTCCACAGTGATGAACACTGAAGCTTTCTTT. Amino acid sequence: CASSSTVMNTEAFF.

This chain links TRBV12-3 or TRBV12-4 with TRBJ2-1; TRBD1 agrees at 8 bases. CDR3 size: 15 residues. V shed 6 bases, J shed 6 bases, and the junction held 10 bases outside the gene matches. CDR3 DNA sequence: TGTGCCAGCAGGGGGACAGGATGGCTCGGCAATGAGCAGTTCTTC. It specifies CASRGTGWLGNEQFF.

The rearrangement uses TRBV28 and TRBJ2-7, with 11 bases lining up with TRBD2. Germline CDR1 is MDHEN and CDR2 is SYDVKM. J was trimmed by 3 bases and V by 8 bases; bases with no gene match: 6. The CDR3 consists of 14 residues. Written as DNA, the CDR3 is TGTGCCAGCGCACGACTAGCGGGACTCTACGAGCAGTACTTC. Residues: CASARLAGLYEQYF.

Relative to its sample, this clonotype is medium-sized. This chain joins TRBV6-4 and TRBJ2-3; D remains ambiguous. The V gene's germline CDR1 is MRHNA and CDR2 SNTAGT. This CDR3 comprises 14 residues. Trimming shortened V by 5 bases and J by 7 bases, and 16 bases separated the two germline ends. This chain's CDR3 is CASSPSFEQNTQYF. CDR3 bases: TGTGCCAGCAGTCCGTCATTCGAACAGAATACGCAGTATTTT.

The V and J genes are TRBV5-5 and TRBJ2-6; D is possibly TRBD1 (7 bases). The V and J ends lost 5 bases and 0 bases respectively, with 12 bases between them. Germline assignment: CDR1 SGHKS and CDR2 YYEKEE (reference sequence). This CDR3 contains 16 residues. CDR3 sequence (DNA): TGTGCCAGCAGGGAGGGGGCGCGCTCTGGGGCCAACGTCCTGACTTTC. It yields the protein CASREGARSGANVLTF. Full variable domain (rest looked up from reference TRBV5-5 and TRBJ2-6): DAGVTQSPTHLIKTRGQQVTLRCSPISGHKSVSWYQQVLGQGPQFIFQYYEKEERGRGNFPDRFSARQFPNYSSELNVNALLLGDSALYLCASREGARSGANVLTFGAGSRLTVL.

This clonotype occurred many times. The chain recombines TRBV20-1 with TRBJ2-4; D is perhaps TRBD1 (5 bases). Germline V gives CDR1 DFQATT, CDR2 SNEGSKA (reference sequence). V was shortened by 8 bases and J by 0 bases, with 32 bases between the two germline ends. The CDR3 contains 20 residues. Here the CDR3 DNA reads TGCAGTTCGAACCCAATTGACCAGGGAATTCATGGGCGAGCCAAAAACATTCAGTACTTC. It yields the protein CSSNPIDQGIHGRAKNIQYF.

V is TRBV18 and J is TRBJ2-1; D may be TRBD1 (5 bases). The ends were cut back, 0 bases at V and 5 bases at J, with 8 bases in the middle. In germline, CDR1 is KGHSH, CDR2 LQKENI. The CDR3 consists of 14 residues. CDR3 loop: CASSPPLGDNEQFF. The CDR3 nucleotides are TGTGCCAGCTCACCACCTTTAGGGGACAATGAGCAGTTCTTC.

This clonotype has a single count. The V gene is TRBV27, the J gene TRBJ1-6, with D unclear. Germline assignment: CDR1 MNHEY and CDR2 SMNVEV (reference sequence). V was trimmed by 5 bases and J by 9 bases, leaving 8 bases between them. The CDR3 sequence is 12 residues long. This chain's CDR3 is CASSALGSPLHF. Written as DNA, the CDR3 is TGTGCCAGCAGTGCCCTTGGTTCACCCCTCCACTTT.

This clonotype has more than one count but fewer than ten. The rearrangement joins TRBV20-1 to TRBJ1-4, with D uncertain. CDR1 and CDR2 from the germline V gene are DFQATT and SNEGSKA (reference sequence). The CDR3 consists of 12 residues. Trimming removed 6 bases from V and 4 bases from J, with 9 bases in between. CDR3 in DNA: TGCAGTGCACGGGCCGTTAATGAAAAACTGTTTTTT. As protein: CSARAVNEKLFF.

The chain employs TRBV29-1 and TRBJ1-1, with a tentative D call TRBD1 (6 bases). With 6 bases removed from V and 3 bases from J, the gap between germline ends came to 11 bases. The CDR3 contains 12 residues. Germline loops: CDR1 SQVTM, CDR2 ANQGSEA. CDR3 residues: CSVSGQYTEAFF. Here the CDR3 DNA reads TGCAGCGTCAGTGGACAGTACACTGAAGCTTTCTTT.

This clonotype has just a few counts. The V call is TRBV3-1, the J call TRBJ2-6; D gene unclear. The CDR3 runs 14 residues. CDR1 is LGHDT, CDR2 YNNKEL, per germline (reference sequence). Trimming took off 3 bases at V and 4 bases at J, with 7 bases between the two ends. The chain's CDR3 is CASSQADGANVLTF. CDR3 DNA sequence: TGTGCCAGCAGCCAGGCTGACGGGGCCAACGTCCTGACTTTC.

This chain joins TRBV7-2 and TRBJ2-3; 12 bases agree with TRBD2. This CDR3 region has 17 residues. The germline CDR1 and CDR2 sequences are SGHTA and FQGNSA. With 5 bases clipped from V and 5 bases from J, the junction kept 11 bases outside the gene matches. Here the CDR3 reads CASSTYPLAGGLDTQYF. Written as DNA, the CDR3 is TGTGCCAGCAGCACCTATCCACTAGCGGGAGGTTTAGATACGCAGTATTTT.

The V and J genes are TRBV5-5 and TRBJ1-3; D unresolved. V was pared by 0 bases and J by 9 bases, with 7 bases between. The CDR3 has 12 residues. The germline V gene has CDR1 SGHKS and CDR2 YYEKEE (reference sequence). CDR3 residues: CASSLDESTIYF. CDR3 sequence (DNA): TGTGCCAGCAGCTTGGACGAAAGCACCATATATTTT.

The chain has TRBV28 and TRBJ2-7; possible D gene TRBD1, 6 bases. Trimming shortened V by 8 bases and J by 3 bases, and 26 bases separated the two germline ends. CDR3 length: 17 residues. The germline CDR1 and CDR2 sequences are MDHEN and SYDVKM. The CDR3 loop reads CASPPTGRPLEDYEQYF. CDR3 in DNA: TGTGCCAGCCCCCCGACAGGTCGGCCCCTGGAAGACTACGAGCAGTACTTC.

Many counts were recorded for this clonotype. CDR3 in DNA: TGCAGTGCTAGAGTTCGGAAAGAGACAGGGTATGGCTACACCTTC. Translated, it gives CSARVRKETGYGYTF. The V and J genes are TRBV20-1 and TRBJ1-2, with 7 bases aligning to TRBD1. V was clipped by 1 base and J by 5 bases; unmatched bases: 10. Germline CDR1 reads DFQATT; CDR2 reads SNEGSKA (reference sequence). CDR3 length: 15 amino acids.

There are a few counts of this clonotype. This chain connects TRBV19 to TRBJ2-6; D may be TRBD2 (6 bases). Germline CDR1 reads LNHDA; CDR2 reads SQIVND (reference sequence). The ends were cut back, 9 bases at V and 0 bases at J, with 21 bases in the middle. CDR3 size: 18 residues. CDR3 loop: CASLPIGGITSGANVLTF. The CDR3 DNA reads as TGTGCCAGCCTACCTATCGGGGGTATTACCTCTGGGGCCAACGTCCTGACTTTC. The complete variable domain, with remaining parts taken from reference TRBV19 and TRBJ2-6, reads DGGITQSPKYLFRKEGQNVTLSCEQNLNHDAMYWYRQDPGQGLRLIYYSQIVNDFQKGDIAEGYSVSREKKESFPLTVTSAQKNPTAFYLCASLPIGGITSGANVLTFGAGSRLTVL.

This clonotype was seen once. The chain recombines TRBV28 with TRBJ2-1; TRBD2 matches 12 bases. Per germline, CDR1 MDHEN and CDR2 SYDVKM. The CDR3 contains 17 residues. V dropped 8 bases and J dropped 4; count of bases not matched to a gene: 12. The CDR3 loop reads CASGTEVGLAGYNEQFF. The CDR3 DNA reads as TGTGCCAGCGGGACAGAAGTAGGACTAGCGGGATACAATGAGCAGTTCTTC.

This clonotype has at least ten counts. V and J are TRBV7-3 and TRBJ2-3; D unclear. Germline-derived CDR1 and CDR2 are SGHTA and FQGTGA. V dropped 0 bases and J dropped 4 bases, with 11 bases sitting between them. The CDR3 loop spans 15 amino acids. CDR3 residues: CASSLTLSPPDTQYF. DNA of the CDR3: TGTGCCAGCAGCTTAACGTTAAGCCCGCCAGATACGCAGTATTTT.

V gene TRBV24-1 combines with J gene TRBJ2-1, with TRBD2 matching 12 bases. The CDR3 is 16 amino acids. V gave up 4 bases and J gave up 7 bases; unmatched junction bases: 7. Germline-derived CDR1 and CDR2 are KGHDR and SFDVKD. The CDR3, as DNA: TGTGCCACCAGTGAACCCACTAGCGGGAGGACTAATGAGCAGTTCTTC. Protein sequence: CATSEPTSGRTNEQFF.

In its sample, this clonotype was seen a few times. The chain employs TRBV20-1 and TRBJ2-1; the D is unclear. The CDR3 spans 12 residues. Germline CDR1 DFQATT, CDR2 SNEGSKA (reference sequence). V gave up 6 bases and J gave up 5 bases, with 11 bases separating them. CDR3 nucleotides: TGCAGTGCCCCCTTCGTCCACAATGAGCAGTTCTTC. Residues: CSAPFVHNEQFF.

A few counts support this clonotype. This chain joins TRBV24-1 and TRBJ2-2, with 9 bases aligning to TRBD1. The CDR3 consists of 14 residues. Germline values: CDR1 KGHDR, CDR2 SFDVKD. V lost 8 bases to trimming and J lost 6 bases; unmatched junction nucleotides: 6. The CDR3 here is CATKGTGSAGELFF. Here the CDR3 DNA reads TGTGCCACCAAGGGGACAGGGTCGGCCGGGGAGCTGTTTTTT.

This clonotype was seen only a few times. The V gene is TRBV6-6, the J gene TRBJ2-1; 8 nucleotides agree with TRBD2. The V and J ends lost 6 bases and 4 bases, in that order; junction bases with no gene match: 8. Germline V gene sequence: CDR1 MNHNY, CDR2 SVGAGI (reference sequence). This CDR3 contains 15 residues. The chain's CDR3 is CASRPTSGEYNEQFF. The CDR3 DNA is TGTGCCAGCAGGCCTACTAGCGGAGAATACAATGAGCAGTTCTTC.

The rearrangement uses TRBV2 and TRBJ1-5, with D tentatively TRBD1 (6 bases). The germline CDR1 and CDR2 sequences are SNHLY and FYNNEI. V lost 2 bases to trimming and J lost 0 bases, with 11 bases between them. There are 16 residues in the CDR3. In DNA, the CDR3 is TGTGCCAGCAGTGAAAACAGGGCGTATAGCAATCAGCCCCAGCATTTT. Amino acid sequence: CASSENRAYSNQPQHF.

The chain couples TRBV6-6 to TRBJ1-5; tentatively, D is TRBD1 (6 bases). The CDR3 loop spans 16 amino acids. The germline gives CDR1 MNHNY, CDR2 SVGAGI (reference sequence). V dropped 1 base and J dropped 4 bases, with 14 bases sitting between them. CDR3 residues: CASSYYGGLGNQPQHF. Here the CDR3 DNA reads TGTGCCAGCAGTTACTATGGGGGGCTAGGGAATCAGCCCCAGCATTTT.

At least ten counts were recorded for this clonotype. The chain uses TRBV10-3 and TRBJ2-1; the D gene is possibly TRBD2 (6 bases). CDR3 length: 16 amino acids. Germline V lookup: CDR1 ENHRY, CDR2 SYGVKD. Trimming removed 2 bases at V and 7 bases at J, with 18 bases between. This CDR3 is CAISEGLGTGPNEQFF. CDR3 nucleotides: TGTGCCATCAGTGAGGGCTTAGGGACTGGGCCAAATGAGCAGTTCTTC.

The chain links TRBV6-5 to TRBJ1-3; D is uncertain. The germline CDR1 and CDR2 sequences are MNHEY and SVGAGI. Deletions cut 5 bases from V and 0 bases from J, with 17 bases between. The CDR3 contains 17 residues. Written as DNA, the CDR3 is TGTGCCAGCAGTCCAACATCAAGGAAATACTCTGGAAACACCATATATTTT. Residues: CASSPTSRKYSGNTIYF.

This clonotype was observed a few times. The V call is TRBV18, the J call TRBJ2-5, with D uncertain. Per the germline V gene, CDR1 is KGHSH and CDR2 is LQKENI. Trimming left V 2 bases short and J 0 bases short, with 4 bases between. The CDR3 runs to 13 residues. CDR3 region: CASSPAYQETQYF. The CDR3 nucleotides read TGTGCCAGCTCACCAGCCTACCAAGAGACCCAGTACTTC. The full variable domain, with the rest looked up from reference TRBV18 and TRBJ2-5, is NAGVMQNPRHLVRRRGQEARLRCSPMKGHSHVYWYRQLPEEGLKFMVYLQKENIIDESGMPKERFSAEFPKEGPSILRIQQVVRGDSAAYFCASSPAYQETQYFGPGTRLLVL.

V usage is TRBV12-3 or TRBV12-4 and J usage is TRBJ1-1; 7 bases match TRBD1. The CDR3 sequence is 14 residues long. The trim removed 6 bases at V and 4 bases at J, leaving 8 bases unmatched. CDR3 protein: CASSPQGDLTEAFF. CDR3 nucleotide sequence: TGTGCCAGCAGCCCGCAGGGGGACCTCACTGAAGCTTTCTTT.